The present entry profiles one T cell receptor beta chain with its context. Its matching antigen is unknown. A multiplex PCR was run with 60 Vbeta primers and 13 Jbeta primers. Libraries were prepared by immunoSEQ multiplex PCR; TCRdb keeps only in-frame clonotypes and omits some of them. Reported are approximately 190,000 clones; the ten largest clones contain 0.65% to 0.75%. This specimen comes from a study of cytomegalovirus exposure and HLA in healthy donors. Findings and caveats of the study: Roughly uniform sequencing depth across donors was assumed, possibly incorrectly.

The CDR3 length is 14 residues. CDR1 is MNHEY, CDR2 SMNVEV, per germline (reference sequence). V gave up 2 bases and J gave up 1 base, with 8 bases separating them. The chain has TRBV27 and TRBJ2-5, with D possibly TRBD2 on 6 matching bases. Sequencing was done on a sample of PBMCs. This clonotype originated in a boy younger than 18 in good health and CMV-seronegative. The CDR3 DNA sequence: TGTGCCAGCAGTTTAGCACTAGCCCAAGAGACCCAGTACTTC. Its protein is CASSLALAQETQYF.